This T cell receptor beta chain was identified during a study of CD8 T cells in Susac syndrome (dated by TCRdb to between 2018 and 2020). At the level of the whole study: Repertoire sequencing was used to test whether CD8+ T cell activation and differentiation in Susac syndrome was antigen driven. The investigation overall reported the following: The number of individuals in the TCR sequencing and HLA analysis was acknowledged as relatively small.

Worth noting for this clonotype: It lacks a known antigen. Base qualities are not provided; no much larger clone lies one nucleotide away.

RNA was extracted with the RNeasy kit and about 0.5 to 1 ug was reverse transcribed using random hexamers. TCR beta CDR3 regions were amplified with the immunoSEQ multiplex PCR assay covering 54 Vbeta and 13 Jbeta segments. To correct PCR amplification bias, a synthetic template baseline was used for both primer optimization and computational correction. As for the original processing: Reads were annotated to V, D and J genes per IMGT and analyzed with immunoSEQ Analyzer, keeping only productive sequences. Clonality was calculated as one minus the Shannon entropy normalized by log2 of the number of productive unique sequences. For each patient and control, public and private clones were evaluated among the 100 most prevalent clones. Clones were defined as Susac-specific when absent from the healthy and MS cohorts, from some 1,100 published viral clones and from other ImmuneACCESS disease sequences. The raw public data were reprocessed by TCRdb itself: fastp quality trimming at Q25, MiXCR clonotype calling, in-frame beta chains only. Rows with one shared CDR3 protein collapse into an entry with the most common genes and DNA. The V and J calls reflect TCRdb's pipeline rather than the authors' work. For this sample the table gives 200,000 to 250,000 distinct CDR3 sequences, of which 95% were detected only once. The ten largest clones capture approximately 0.082% of the sample.

High-throughput TCR beta sequencing profiled peripheral blood CD8+ and CD4+ T cells from healthy donors, Susac syndrome patients and multiple sclerosis patients. The multiple sclerosis controls were treatment-naive patients whose relapsing-remitting disease, either stable or active, fulfilled the revised McDonald criteria. Bulk CD8+ and CD4+ T cells were purified by magnetic negative isolation, while CD8+ TEMRA cells were enriched using FACS. Blood was drawn into EDTA tubes, processed within 24 hours, and PBMCs were isolated by density gradient centrifugation. PBMCs intended for TCR sequencing were cryopreserved in liquid nitrogen and were subsequently thawed in a 37 degrees C water bath. A purity of at least 90% was achieved for sorted or isolated CD4+, CD8+ and CD8+ TEMRA cells. The germline V gene (reference sequence) gives CDR1 as LGHDT and CDR2 as YNNKEL. The trim is 1 base for V and 5 bases for J, with a gap of 20 bases between the germline ends. Including the terminal cysteine and phenylalanine, the CDR3 comprises 17 residues. Solely the CDR3 DNA is kept, with 51 bases framed from the first base.

Sequencing input: CD4+ T cells from PBMCs. The chain links TRBV3-1 with TRBJ2-5; TRBD2 is possibly the D segment (5 matching bases). This receptor was taken from a human donor with multiple sclerosis. The DNA sequence is TGTGCCAGCAGCCAAGTTGTTGGCCTTGGAAGAGGGGAGACCCAGTACTTC. It encodes CASSQVVGLGRGETQYF.